This TCR beta chain was found in a study of metastatic and nonmetastatic thyroid tumors. Study as a whole: Peripheral blood and tumor or nodule samples from malignant and benign thyroid patients were compared.

Authors' methods: What underpinned the distant-metastasis classifier for papillary thyroid cancer was the set of CDR3 differences across clinicopathological groups. TCRdb reprocessed the PCR reads via MiXCR. None of the V and J calls come from the authors' own analysis; TCRdb made them. Of 40,000 to 50,000 clones listed, about 12% are singletons. General study findings and limits: Patients with malignant thyroid tumors reportedly had significantly higher TCR beta diversity than those with benign nodules, in blood and tumor.

The V and J ends lost 10 bases and 10 bases, in that order; junction bases with no gene match: 19. The CDR3 totals 16 residues. Germline V gene lookup returns CDR1 MDHEN and CDR2 SYDVKM. This clone was recorded many times. Antigen: not known. Thyroid surgery took place with no prior treatment in any patient. Material for sequencing was blood. The chain carries TRBV28 and TRBJ1-4; 9 bases map to TRBD1. The receptor's source is a male donor with papillary thyroid cancer or a benign thyroid nodule (not recorded which). Some clones in this sample may be carry-over from other donors' samples. CDR3 DNA sequence: TGTGCCACCGAGATTGGACCCGGGACAGGGTATGGAAAACTGTTTTTT. Protein product: CATEIGPGTGYGKLFF.